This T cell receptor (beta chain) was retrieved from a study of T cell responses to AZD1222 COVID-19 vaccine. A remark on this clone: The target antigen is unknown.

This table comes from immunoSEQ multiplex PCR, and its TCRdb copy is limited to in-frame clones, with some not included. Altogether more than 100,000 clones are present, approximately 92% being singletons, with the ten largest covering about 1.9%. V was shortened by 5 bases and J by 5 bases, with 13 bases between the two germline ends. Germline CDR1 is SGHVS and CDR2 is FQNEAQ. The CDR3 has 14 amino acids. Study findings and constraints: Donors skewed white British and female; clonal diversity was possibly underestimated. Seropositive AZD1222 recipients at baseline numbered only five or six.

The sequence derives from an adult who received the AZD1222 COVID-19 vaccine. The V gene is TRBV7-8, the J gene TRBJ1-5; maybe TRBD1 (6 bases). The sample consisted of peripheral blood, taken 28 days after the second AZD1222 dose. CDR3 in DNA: TGTGCCAGCAGCGCCATGGCAGGGGATCAGCCCCAGCATTTT. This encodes CASSAMAGDQPQHF. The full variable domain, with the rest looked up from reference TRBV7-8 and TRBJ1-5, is GAGVSQSPRYKVAKRGQDVALRCDPISGHVSLFWYQQALGQGPEFLTYFQNEAQLDKSGLPSDRFFAERPEGSVSTLKIQRTQQEDSAVYLCASSAMAGDQPQHFGDGTRLSIL.